The rows below give T cell receptor beta chains drawn from one sample of a study of T-cell reconstitution after alpha-beta-depleted transplantation in children. TCRdb independently ran MiXCR on the PCR reads; one entry per CDR3 protein. In the table there are some 490,000 distinct CDR3 sequences, around an eighth of which are singletons. Sequences were derived from PBMCs from the stem cell graft donor, sampled from the stem cell graft. The source of these receptors is a human donor who donated a stem cell graft to a child with combined immunodeficiency. The CDR3 runs from the conserved cysteine through the conserved F or W. Each record gives: V gene, J gene, clone size, D gene, CDR3 protein, CDR3 DNA. D genes are given only for firm matches. Clone sizes are given selectively: once, few, many, or a class where the clone is expanded.

>TRBV9|TRBJ2-3|few|.
CASSPRGGTFTDTQYF
TGTGCCAGCAGCCCCAGGGGGGGGACCTTCACAGATACGCAGTATTTT
>TRBV12-3/TRBV12-4|TRBJ2-3|.|.
CASSRGLLSTDTQYF
TGTGCCAGCAGTAGGGGTTTGTTAAGCACAGATACGCAGTATTTT
>TRBV27|TRBJ2-5|few|.
CASSLSRGGQETQYF
TGTGCCAGCAGTTTATCGAGGGGCGGGCAAGAGACCCAGTACTTC
>TRBV12-3/TRBV12-4|TRBJ2-5|many|.
CASSPDGERTQYF
TGTGCCAGCAGTCCGGACGGAGAGAGGACCCAGTACTTC
>TRBV10-3|TRBJ2-3|many|.
CAISESIPTTDTQYF
TGTGCCATCAGTGAGTCGATCCCCACTACAGATACGCAGTATTTT
>TRBV4-1|TRBJ2-7|once|TRBD1
CASSQEGRDRGYEQYF
TGCGCCAGCAGCCAGGAAGGCCGGGACAGAGGCTACGAGCAGTACTTC
>TRBV5-1|TRBJ2-1|many|.
CASSLADGTARKFF
TGCGCCAGCAGCTTGGCCGATGGGACGGCCAGGAAGTTCTTC
>TRBV5-5|TRBJ2-3|many|TRBD2
CASSALSGDPTDTQYF
TGTGCCAGCAGCGCTTTGAGCGGGGACCCGACAGATACGCAGTATTTT
>TRBV19|TRBJ1-5|.|TRBD1
CASTPGQGAYLPQHF
TGTGCCAGTACCCCAGGACAGGGGGCTTATTTGCCCCAGCATTTT
>TRBV20-1|TRBJ2-1|.|.
CSAAASSPSSYNEQFF
TGCAGTGCCGCCGCATCCTCTCCTAGCTCCTACAATGAGCAGTTCTTC
>TRBV6-1|TRBJ2-3|few|.
CASGPLLTDTQYF
TGTGCCAGCGGGCCATTGCTCACAGATACGCAGTATTTT
>TRBV7-9|TRBJ1-6|many|.
CASTRSSYNSPLHF
TGTGCCAGCACGCGGAGCTCCTATAATTCACCCCTCCACTTT
>TRBV5-1|TRBJ2-1|.|.
CASSADQNNEQFF
TGCGCCAGCAGCGCGGACCAAAACAATGAGCAGTTCTTC
>TRBV5-1|TRBJ2-3|few|.
CASSLDGDQDTDTQYF
TGCGCCAGCAGCTTGGATGGGGATCAAGACACAGATACGCAGTATTTT
>TRBV11-2|TRBJ2-3|many|.
CASSTRSYTDTQYF
TGTGCCAGCAGCACCCGGAGTTACACAGATACGCAGTATTTT
>TRBV20-1|TRBJ2-1|few|.
CSVAEYNEQFF
TGCAGCGTAGCGGAATACAATGAGCAGTTCTTC
>TRBV12-3/TRBV12-4|TRBJ1-1|many|TRBD1
CASGRTGLAFF
TGTGCCAGCGGCAGGACAGGGTTGGCTTTCTTT
>TRBV6-5|TRBJ1-1|.|TRBD1
CASSYGTAKRLVEAFF
TGTGCCAGCAGTTACGGGACAGCGAAAAGGTTGGTTGAAGCTTTCTTT
>TRBV4-3|TRBJ2-3|.|TRBD2
CASSQAVSGGISTDTQYF
TGCGCCAGCAGCCAAGCAGTTAGCGGGGGGATTAGCACAGATACGCAGTATTTT
>TRBV6-5|TRBJ1-2|many|.
CASSTLQGFGGYTF
TGTGCCAGCAGTACCCTTCAGGGTTTTGGTGGCTACACCTTC
>TRBV7-2|TRBJ2-1|many|.
CASSLDSGEYNEQFF
TGTGCCAGCAGCTTGGACAGTGGGGAATACAATGAGCAGTTCTTC
>TRBV11-2|TRBJ2-5|.|.
CASSLPLAGKTQYF
TGTGCCAGCAGCTTGCCCTTGGCAGGGAAGACCCAGTACTTC
>TRBV7-2|TRBJ1-6|.|.
CASSLSALRGGGVYNSPLHF
TGTGCCAGCAGCCTTAGCGCCCTCAGGGGAGGAGGGGTTTATAATTCACCCCTCCACTTT
>TRBV5-1|TRBJ1-1|few|.
CASRAGTNTEAFF
TGCGCCAGCAGGGCCGGGACTAACACTGAAGCTTTCTTT
>TRBV5-1|TRBJ2-5|many|TRBD1
CASSPGQGDETQYF
TGCGCCAGCAGCCCCGGACAGGGGGATGAGACCCAGTACTTC
>TRBV4-3|TRBJ2-7|.|.
CASSQELSGTYEQYF
TGCGCCAGCAGCCAAGAACTTAGCGGTACCTACGAGCAGTACTTC
>TRBV5-1|TRBJ1-2|few|TRBD1
CASSSQRTGTGYTF
TGCGCCAGCAGCTCACAAAGGACAGGAACCGGCTACACCTTC
>TRBV18|TRBJ2-7|few|.
CASSSGSALYEQYF
TGTGCCAGCTCCTCAGGTAGCGCGCTCTACGAGCAGTACTTC
>TRBV7-2|TRBJ2-3|.|.
CASSSGIPDTQYF
TGTGCCAGCAGCTCCGGGATACCAGATACGCAGTATTTT
>TRBV27|TRBJ2-2|.|.
CSEGEATNTGELFF
TGTTCGGAGGGGGAAGCCACTAACACCGGGGAGCTGTTTTTT
>TRBV7-8|TRBJ2-1|few|TRBD2
CASSLLAGHYNEQFF
TGTGCCAGCAGCTTATTAGCGGGACACTACAATGAGCAGTTCTTC
>TRBV25-1|TRBJ2-2|few|.
CASSEAFSSGELFF
TGTGCCAGCAGTGAGGCTTTTAGTTCCGGGGAGCTGTTTTTT
>TRBV5-5|TRBJ1-2|.|TRBD1
CASSAALDRAYGYTF
TGTGCCAGCAGCGCGGCCTTGGACAGGGCCTACGGCTACACCTTC
>TRBV4-3|TRBJ1-5|.|.
CASSQDSRSNQPQHF
TGCGCCAGCAGCCAAGATAGCCGTAGCAATCAGCCCCAGCATTTT
>TRBV12-3/TRBV12-4|TRBJ2-1|few|TRBD2
CASSRRLAGARNEQFF
TGTGCCAGCAGCCGCCGTTTAGCGGGGGCCCGGAATGAGCAGTTCTTC
>TRBV12-3/TRBV12-4|TRBJ1-6|few|.
CASTPGAYSPLHF
TGTGCCAGCACCCCGGGGGCATATTCACCCCTCCACTTT
>TRBV24-1|TRBJ2-5|many|TRBD1
CATSEDRWKETQYF
TGTGCCACCAGTGAGGACAGGTGGAAAGAGACCCAGTACTTC
>TRBV6-2/TRBV6-3|TRBJ1-6|many|TRBD1
CASRSNRGQRNSPLHF
TGTGCCAGCAGATCTAACAGGGGGCAACGGAATTCACCCCTCCACTTT
>TRBV29-1|TRBJ2-7|few|TRBD2
CSVRAPTSGIYEQYF
TGCAGCGTCCGGGCTCCGACTAGCGGAATCTACGAGCAGTACTTC
>TRBV5-1|TRBJ2-7|many|.
CASSSPTSYEQYF
TGCGCCAGCAGCTCTCCAACCTCCTACGAGCAGTACTTC
>TRBV5-1|TRBJ2-1|many|.
CASSLVLAGHSYNEQFF
TGCGCCAGCAGCTTGGTGCTAGCAGGACATTCCTACAATGAGCAGTTCTTC
>TRBV19|TRBJ2-5|.|.
CASSIDRQETQYF
TGTGCCAGTAGTATAGACCGCCAAGAGACCCAGTACTTC
>TRBV11-2|TRBJ2-5|many|.
CASAQSGQETQYF
TGTGCCAGCGCCCAAAGCGGGCAAGAGACCCAGTACTTC
>TRBV7-9|TRBJ2-7|many|TRBD2
CASSWLSGRKTYEQYF
TGTGCCAGCAGCTGGCTAAGCGGGAGGAAAACCTACGAGCAGTACTTC
>TRBV12-3/TRBV12-4|TRBJ2-1|.|.
CASTAPTSNRGGYNEQFF
TGTGCCAGCACCGCCCCGACATCCAACAGGGGAGGGTACAATGAGCAGTTCTTC
>TRBV9|TRBJ1-6|many|.
CASSVGTDNNSPLHF
TGTGCCAGCAGCGTCGGGACGGACAATAATTCACCCCTCCACTTT
>TRBV21-1|TRBJ2-7|many|.
CASSKYPSGSSDAYEQYF
TGTGCCAGCAGCAAATATCCGAGCGGGAGTTCTGATGCATACGAGCAGTACTTC
>TRBV23-1|TRBJ1-5|.|TRBD1
CASSQAYDRDGDSNQPQHF
TGCGCCAGCAGTCAAGCCTACGACAGGGATGGGGATAGCAATCAGCCCCAGCATTTT
>TRBV14|TRBJ2-2|few|.
CASSPYLVSNTGELFF
TGTGCCAGCAGCCCGTACCTAGTATCGAACACCGGGGAGCTGTTTTTT
>TRBV20-1|TRBJ1-2|.|.
CSARDTRDYGYTF
TGCAGTGCTAGAGATACGAGGGACTATGGCTACACCTTC
>TRBV15|TRBJ2-3|.|TRBD2
CATSRDLAGSGTDTQYF
TGTGCCACCAGCAGAGATCTAGCGGGGTCTGGCACAGATACGCAGTATTTT
>TRBV7-2|TRBJ2-7|.|.
CASSLTTVTGEQYF
TGTGCCAGCAGCTTAACAACGGTCACAGGCGAGCAGTACTTC
>TRBV12-3/TRBV12-4|TRBJ1-1|few|.
CASSLPPRQAEAFF
TGTGCCAGCAGTCTCCCTCCAAGACAGGCTGAAGCTTTCTTT
>TRBV2|TRBJ1-3|.|TRBD1
CASSLDRGNTIYF
TGTGCCAGCAGTCTGGACAGGGGGAACACCATATATTTT
>TRBV2|TRBJ2-1|few|TRBD2
CASKTLAGGYNEQFF
TGTGCCAGCAAGACACTAGCGGGGGGATACAATGAGCAGTTCTTC
>TRBV24-1|TRBJ2-3|.|.
CATSDYSPTDTQYF
TGTGCCACCAGTGATTATTCCCCCACAGATACGCAGTATTTT
>TRBV11-1|TRBJ2-1|few|.
CASSLQGHYNNEQFF
TGTGCCAGCAGCTTACAGGGGCATTACAACAATGAGCAGTTCTTC